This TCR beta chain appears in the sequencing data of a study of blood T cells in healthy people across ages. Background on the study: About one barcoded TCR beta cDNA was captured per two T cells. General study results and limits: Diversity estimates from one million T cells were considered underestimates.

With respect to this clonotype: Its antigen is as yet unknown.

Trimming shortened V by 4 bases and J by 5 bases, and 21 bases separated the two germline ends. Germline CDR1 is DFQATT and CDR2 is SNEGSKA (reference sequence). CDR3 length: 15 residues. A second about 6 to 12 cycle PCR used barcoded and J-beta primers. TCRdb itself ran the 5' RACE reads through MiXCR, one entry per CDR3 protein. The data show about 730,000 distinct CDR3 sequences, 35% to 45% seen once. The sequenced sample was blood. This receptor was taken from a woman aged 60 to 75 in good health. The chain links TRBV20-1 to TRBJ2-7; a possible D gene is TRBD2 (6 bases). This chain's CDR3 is CSATLRSGWNNEQYF. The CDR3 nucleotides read TGCAGTGCTACCCTTAGAAGCGGGTGGAACAACGAGCAGTACTTC.